This entry concerns a single T cell receptor beta chain. Its target is not known. Other DNA sequences in this sample translate to the same CDR3. The length of the CDR3 is 13 residues. Per germline, CDR1 LNHDA and CDR2 SQIVND (reference sequence). The V segment lost 5 bases and the J segment 5 bases; nucleotides outside the gene matches: 3. This sample stems from a study of graft-versus-host responses after intestinal transplantation. Looking at the study overall: Isolated intestinal, liver-intestinal, or multivisceral transplants had been given to the recipients.

General study results and limits: Those patients showing graft-donor T cell macrochimerism displayed high graft-versus-host to host-versus-graft clonal ratios in allografts. Ileal or blood samples showed some GvH clones first, and such clones were also found in recipient marrow. Early post-transplant HvG declines were associated with peak circulating GvH clone levels.

The method was immunoSEQ multiplex PCR; TCRdb's version includes in-frame clones alone and lacks a portion of them. The table shows roughly 75,000 clones, with 90% to 95% occurring only once. The clonotype originates from a human donor who received an intestinal transplant. The chain uses TRBV19 and TRBJ1-5, with TRBD1 matching 7 bases. The specimen comprised unstimulated CD4+ T cells sorted from spleen or lymph node cells, sampled before intestinal transplant. In nucleotides, the CDR3 is TGTGCCAGTAGTCTTCAGGGGGATCAGCCCCAGCATTTT. It specifies CASSLQGDQPQHF.